The rows below give T cell receptor beta chains drawn from one sample of a study of early T cells in non-severe SARS-CoV-2 infection. TCRdb itself ran the 5' RACE reads through MiXCR, one entry per CDR3 protein. The data show about 50,000 distinct CDR3 sequences, under 7% seen once. The source material was whole blood, sampled at baseline. These receptor sequences come from an adult who was a healthcare worker with PCR-confirmed SARS-CoV-2 infection or an uninfected control (not recorded which). Both conserved end residues are part of each CDR3. The D gene is left open where the match is weak. Expanded clones get a size class; other rows say once, few or many, or leave the size out.

V gene	clone size	D gene	J gene	CDR3 protein	CDR3 DNA
TRBV5-1	many	-	TRBJ1-1	CASSLEPRQITEAFF	TGCGCCAGCAGCTTGGAGCCCCGACAGATAACTGAAGCTTTCTTT
TRBV7-8	many	-	TRBJ1-1	CASSPGYTEAFF	TGTGCCAGCAGCCCGGGGTATACTGAAGCTTTCTTT
TRBV7-2	-	TRBD2	TRBJ2-3	CASSLRSGLLTIRASGGTDTQYF	TGTGCCAGCAGCTTACGGTCTGGACTCCTCACCATTCGGGCTAGCGGGGGCACAGATACGCAGTATTTT
TRBV12-3/TRBV12-4	many	TRBD2	TRBJ2-1	CASSPGLAGRFFF	TGTGCCAGCAGCCCTGGACTAGCGGGTCGTTTTTTCTTC
TRBV7-2	-	-	TRBJ2-2	CASGPMGGELFF	TGTGCCAGCGGTCCGATGGGCGGGGAGCTGTTTTTT
TRBV6-2/TRBV6-3	medium-sized	-	TRBJ2-7	CASSPDFGEQYF	TGTGCCAGCAGCCCGGACTTCGGCGAGCAGTACTTC
TRBV7-8	many	-	TRBJ1-6	CASSYRAEGYNSPLHF	TGTGCCAGCAGCTACAGGGCAGAAGGGTATAATTCACCCCTCCACTTT
TRBV20-1	many	-	TRBJ2-6	CSAPRGASSGANVLTF	TGCAGTGCTCCCCGAGGGGCTTCCTCTGGGGCCAACGTCCTGACTTTC
TRBV7-8	many	TRBD2	TRBJ2-1	CASRLAGSSYNEQFF	TGTGCCAGCAGGTTAGCGGGGAGCTCCTACAATGAGCAGTTCTTC
TRBV6-6	many	TRBD1	TRBJ1-2	CASSQGDYGYTF	TGTGCCAGCAGCCAGGGGGACTATGGCTACACCTTC
TRBV11-2	-	TRBD2	TRBJ2-1	CASSSAGTSRVGEQFF	TGTGCCAGCAGCTCGGCCGGGACTAGCCGCGTTGGTGAGCAGTTCTTC
TRBV12-3/TRBV12-4	few	TRBD1	TRBJ1-3	CASRETGAYENTIYF	TGTGCCAGCAGAGAGACAGGGGCATATGAAAACACCATATATTTT
TRBV4-1	many	-	TRBJ2-7	CASSPIEAGAHYEQYF	TGCGCCAGCAGCCCCATAGAGGCGGGGGCTCACTACGAGCAGTACTTC
TRBV6-2/TRBV6-3	-	-	TRBJ1-1	CASRVGEPNTEAFF	TGTGCCAGCAGGGTGGGGGAACCGAACACTGAAGCTTTCTTT
TRBV5-4	many	TRBD1	TRBJ1-2	CASSLRDRAYGYTF	TGTGCCAGCAGCTTGCGGGACAGGGCCTATGGCTACACCTTC
TRBV19	many	-	TRBJ2-2	CASSIPGRNTGELFF	TGTGCCAGTAGTATACCGGGACGGAACACCGGGGAGCTGTTTTTT
TRBV7-8	many	-	TRBJ1-1	CASSLGGNAEAFF	TGTGCCAGCAGCTTGGGAGGGAACGCTGAAGCTTTCTTT